The 25 T cell receptor beta chains below all came from one sample that was sequenced in a study of identical twins. From the 5' RACE reads, TCRdb called clonotypes with MiXCR, one entry per CDR3 protein. Of 250,000 to 300,000 distinct CDR3 sequences in the sample, 8% to 9.5% were seen once. These data also featured in a second study, about yellow fever vaccine responses in identical twins.

Sample: CD8+ T cells sorted from blood. These receptors were obtained from a woman younger than 30 in good health.

There are many counts of this clonotype. The chain has TRBV5-1 and TRBJ1-2; 8 bases align to TRBD1. The CDR3 loop spans 15 amino acids. The V and J ends lost 4 bases and 4 bases, in that order; junction bases with no gene match: 9. Germline CDR1 and CDR2: SGHRS and YFSETQ. CDR3 coding DNA: TGCGCCAGCAGCCCCTGGACAGGGCTGGGCTATGGCTACACCTTC. Translating it yields CASSPWTGLGYGYTF.

This clonotype was found a few times. The chain recombines TRBV19 with TRBJ1-4, with D tentatively TRBD1 (5 bases). CDR1 LNHDA and CDR2 SQIVND come from the germline V gene (reference sequence). The ends were cut back, 7 bases at V and 8 bases at J, with 20 bases in the middle. This CDR3 is 15 amino acids long. Here the CDR3 DNA reads TGTGCCAGTACCGCGGGACGGAGACCCCCCGAAAAACTGTTTTTT. It translates to CASTAGRRPPEKLFF.

This clonotype was seen repeatedly, ten times or more. The chain combines TRBV5-6 with TRBJ2-1; TRBD1 might be the D (8 bases). Germline V gene lookup returns CDR1 SGHDT and CDR2 YYEEEE. The CDR3 has 18 amino acids. Trimming pared 4 bases from V and 10 bases from J, leaving 30 bases between. The CDR3 bases are TGTGCCAGCAGCCAAATTACCATCAGGGGGCGCGGGGGCGACGAGCAGTTCTTC. Translating gives CASSQITIRGRGGDEQFF.

This clonotype was seen repeatedly, ten times or more. CDR3 loop: CAISESKEGQAYTDTQYF. The CDR3, as DNA: TGTGCCATCAGTGAGTCGAAAGAGGGACAGGCTTACACAGATACGCAGTATTTT. V is TRBV10-3 and J is TRBJ2-3, with TRBD1 matching 8 bases. V was clipped by 0 bases and J by 2 bases; unmatched bases: 10. Germline lookup yields CDR1 ENHRY and CDR2 SYGVKD. The CDR3 is made up of 18 amino acids.

In its sample, this clonotype was seen a few times. The CDR3: CASRPGTYEQYF. CDR3 nucleotides: TGTGCCAGCAGACCCGGGACCTACGAGCAGTACTTC. The genes are TRBV28 and TRBJ2-7; D perhaps matches TRBD2 (5 bases). The V end lost 6 bases, the J end lost 2 bases, and 8 bases lay between the germline ends. This CDR3 region has 12 residues. Germline assignment: CDR1 MDHEN and CDR2 SYDVKM.

The chain is built from TRBV29-1 and TRBJ1-1, with D possibly TRBD1 on 6 matching bases. The CDR3 covers 17 residues. V lost 1 base, J lost 4 bases, and 22 bases lay in between. From germline, CDR1 is SQVTM and CDR2 ANQGSEA. CDR3 loop: CSVEVGGGFSVGTEAFF. The CDR3 coding sequence is TGCAGCGTTGAAGTGGGAGGGGGATTTAGTGTAGGCACTGAAGCTTTCTTT. The full variable domain, completed using reference TRBV29-1 and TRBJ1-1, is SAVISQKPSRDICQRGTSLTIQCQVDSQVTMMFWYRQQPGQSLTLIATANQGSEATYESGFVIDKFPISRPNLTFSTLTVSNMSPEDSSIYLCSVEVGGGFSVGTEAFFGQGTRLTVV.

This clonotype was recorded many times. This sequence joins TRBV4-1 and TRBJ2-7, with TRBD2 matching 9 bases. The CDR3 consists of 17 residues. The V and J ends lost 1 base and 3 bases, in that order; junction bases with no gene match: 10. The germline gives CDR1 MGHRA, CDR2 YSYEKL. CDR3: CASSQGKEDSGSYEQYF. DNA for the CDR3: TGCGCCAGCAGCCAAGGAAAGGAAGATAGCGGGAGCTACGAGCAGTACTTC.

J is TRBJ2-7 and V is TRBV7-9; no reliable D call. Trimming stripped 5 bases from V and 6 bases from J, with 14 bases between. CDR3 length: 13 residues. Germline-derived CDR1 and CDR2 are SEHNR and FQNEAQ (reference sequence). Here the CDR3 DNA reads TGTGCCAGCAGCGAGGACCCTAGTAGCGAGCAGTACTTC. Translated: CASSEDPSSEQYF.

This clonotype has at least ten counts. This chain uses TRBV10-3 with TRBJ2-1; TRBD2 matches at 8 bases. Germline V gives CDR1 ENHRY, CDR2 SYGVKD. Germline trimming cut 6 bases from V and 4 bases from J; bases unmatched to any gene: 8. This CDR3 has 15 residues. The CDR3 DNA reads TGTGCCATCAGGCCCCAGGTAGCGGGGTACAATGAGCAGTTCTTC. Translated, it gives CAIRPQVAGYNEQFF.

The sample holds a few counts of this clonotype. The chain couples TRBV20-1 to TRBJ2-1; D is possibly TRBD1 (5 bases). V gave up 3 bases and J gave up 9 bases, with 18 bases separating them. Germline values: CDR1 DFQATT, CDR2 SNEGSKA (reference sequence). The CDR3 loop spans 14 amino acids. Here the CDR3 DNA reads TGCAGTGCTAGTCCCAGGGATGGGGTCCTTGAGCAGTTCTTC. It encodes CSASPRDGVLEQFF.

This clonotype was seen only a few times. The CDR3 coding sequence is TGTGCCAGCAGCGAAACAATCACAGATACGCAGTATTTT. Encoded protein: CASSETITDTQYF. The genes are TRBV3-1 and TRBJ2-3; D uncertain. Germline lookup yields CDR1 LGHDT and CDR2 YNNKEL (reference sequence). The length of the CDR3 is 13 residues. Trimming took off 5 bases at V and 2 bases at J, with 8 bases between the two ends.

The chain recombines TRBV29-1 with TRBJ2-7; D is ambiguous. Looked up from germline, CDR1 is SQVTM and CDR2 is ANQGSEA. There are 11 residues in the CDR3. Trimming took 7 bases from V and 2 from J, leaving 9 bases between them. The CDR3 region has the DNA TGCAGCGCCGAGAACCCCTACGAGCAGTACTTC. Translated: CSAENPYEQYF.

This clonotype appeared many times. The CDR3 loop is CSAPKGANEQFF. CDR3 in DNA: TGCAGCGCCCCCAAGGGAGCCAATGAGCAGTTCTTC. The chain links TRBV29-1 to TRBJ2-1; D might be TRBD2 (5 bases). Trimming shortened V by 7 bases and J by 6 bases, and 13 bases separated the two germline ends. The CDR3 covers 12 residues. Germline CDR1 is SQVTM and CDR2 is ANQGSEA.

The table lists this clonotype with a few counts. The CDR3 sequence: CSARERDRGHEQYF. For the CDR3, the DNA is TGCAGTGCTAGGGAAAGGGACCGAGGCCACGAGCAGTACTTC. The chain links TRBV20-1 to TRBJ2-7; TRBD1 or TRBD2 may be the D gene (5 bases each). Trimming shortened V by 3 bases and J by 5 bases, and 17 bases separated the two germline ends. Germline V lookup: CDR1 DFQATT, CDR2 SNEGSKA (reference sequence). The CDR3 is 14 amino acids.

This clonotype was counted ten times or more. V gene TRBV3-1 combines with J gene TRBJ2-1, with D possibly being TRBD2 (5 bases). Trimming took off 1 base at V and 0 bases at J, with 16 bases between the two ends. CDR3 length equals 18 residues. Germline lookup yields CDR1 LGHDT and CDR2 YNNKEL (reference sequence). CDR3 in amino acids: CASSQAVEKGSSYNEQFF. CDR3 in DNA: TGTGCCAGCAGCCAAGCGGTGGAGAAAGGGAGCTCCTACAATGAGCAGTTCTTC.

The J gene is TRBJ2-7, the V gene TRBV4-1; TRBD1 is a possible D gene (5 bases). This CDR3 has 15 amino acids. V was clipped by 0 bases and J by 5 bases, with 14 bases between them. The germline CDR1 and CDR2 sequences are MGHRA and YSYEKL. This CDR3 is CASSQEVRQSDEQYF. The CDR3 DNA reads as TGCGCCAGCAGCCAAGAAGTGAGACAGTCCGACGAGCAGTACTTC.

This clonotype has at least ten counts. The chain carries TRBV20-1 and TRBJ2-5; D is unresolved. The CDR3 loop spans 15 amino acids. Germline CDR1 and CDR2: DFQATT and SNEGSKA (reference sequence). V was pared by 0 bases and J by 7 bases, with 18 bases between. The CDR3 reads CSARDRDQALWTQYF. The CDR3 DNA reads as TGCAGTGCTAGAGATCGCGACCAAGCCCTTTGGACCCAGTACTTC.

This clonotype has just a few counts. The chain employs TRBV2 and TRBJ2-3; no reliable D call. The CDR3 has 13 amino acids. Trimming pared 7 bases from V and 0 bases from J, leaving 8 bases between. Germline CDR1 SNHLY, CDR2 FYNNEI. The CDR3 loop is CASNGLSTDTQYF. The CDR3 DNA reads as TGTGCCAGCAATGGCCTGAGCACAGATACGCAGTATTTT.

The V gene is TRBV20-1, the J gene TRBJ2-1; possibly TRBD2 for D (5 bases). Germline V lookup: CDR1 DFQATT, CDR2 SNEGSKA (reference sequence). Trimming cost V 3 bases and J 3 bases, with 15 bases left between them. This CDR3 region has 15 residues. The CDR3 sequence is CSARAEGWVYNEQFF. The CDR3 bases are TGCAGTGCTAGGGCCGAGGGTTGGGTCTACAATGAGCAGTTCTTC.

This clonotype showed up many times. The chain has TRBV7-9 and TRBJ1-1; the D is unclear. CDR3 size: 11 residues. Looked up from germline, CDR1 is SEHNR and CDR2 is FQNEAQ (reference sequence). V shed 4 bases and J shed 8 bases, with 8 bases lying between them. This chain's CDR3 is CASSSRREAFF. The CDR3 bases are TGTGCCAGCAGCTCGCGAAGAGAAGCTTTCTTT.

This clonotype showed up many times. The V gene is TRBV28, the J gene TRBJ2-3; the match to TRBD2 covers 11 bases. The CDR3 length is 16 residues. After removal of 6 bases from V and 2 bases from J, the junction contained 7 bases not matched to a gene. The germline V gene has CDR1 MDHEN and CDR2 SYDVKM. CDR3 nucleotide sequence: TGTGCCAGCAGAGACCTAGCGGGGGGACTCACAGATACGCAGTATTTT. Its protein is CASRDLAGGLTDTQYF.

The V call is TRBV30, the J call TRBJ2-5, with D perhaps matching TRBD1 (6 bases). V was shortened by 4 bases and J by 2 bases, with 11 bases between the two germline ends. CDR1 is GTSNPN and CDR2 is SVGIG in the germline V gene (reference sequence). The CDR3 totals 13 residues. CDR3 sequence (DNA): TGTGCCTGGACCGGACAGTTACAAGAGACCCAGTACTTC. The encoded protein is CAWTGQLQETQYF.

The chain recombines TRBV15 with TRBJ2-5; TRBD1 agrees at 10 bases. V lost 5 bases to trimming and J lost 5 bases; unmatched junction nucleotides: 8. CDR3 size: 15 residues. Germline V lookup: CDR1 LNHNV, CDR2 YYDKDF (reference sequence). CDR3 bases: TGTGCCACCAGCCCGGACAGGGGGTATGGGGAGACCCAGTACTTC. Amino acid sequence: CATSPDRGYGETQYF.

This clonotype was seen many times. The DNA of the CDR3 is TGCAGTGCTCTAAGCGGGATAACCTACGAGCAGTACTTC. Translation: CSALSGITYEQYF. J is TRBJ2-7 and V is TRBV20-1; the match to TRBD2 covers 7 bases. The germline gives CDR1 DFQATT, CDR2 SNEGSKA (reference sequence). Trimming cost V 5 bases and J 2 bases; bases outside gene matches: 6. This CDR3 comprises 13 residues.

This clonotype has at least ten counts. The V call is TRBV7-9, the J call TRBJ2-7; D is uncertain. Trimming removed 4 bases from V and 2 bases from J, with 18 bases in between. Germline loops: CDR1 SEHNR, CDR2 FQNEAQ (reference sequence). The CDR3 runs to 16 residues. CDR3 DNA: TGTGCCAGCAGCTGGGAACTGGGGTCCCGGGCCTACGAGCAGTACTTC. Protein: CASSWELGSRAYEQYF.